This T cell receptor (beta chain) was recovered during a study of CD8 T cells in ankylosing spondylitis (dated by TCRdb to about 2017). About the full investigation: T cell receptor beta repertoires were profiled in healthy donors and ankylosing spondylitis patients so that disease-linked TCR variants could be found. The whole study cohort included about a hundred healthy donors and about two dozen ankylosing spondylitis patients. Peripheral blood was sampled, and synovial fluid was additionally collected from ankylosing spondylitis patients.

The study at large found these results: The disease-linked clones showed a CD8+ phenotype and occurred at relatively low frequencies in peripheral blood. A TCR beta motif made up of several highly homologous amino acid variants appeared to be characteristic of blood from ankylosing spondylitis patients. Significant enrichment of the disease-linked clones was reported in matched synovial fluid samples from ankylosing spondylitis patients. Some TCR beta motif variants had previously been reported in synovial fluid and blood of reactive arthritis patients, which suggested common disease-initiation mechanisms.

The listed sequencing device is Illumina HiSeq 2500. Quantitative 5'-RACE with molecular barcodes was used to prepare TCR beta libraries. Processing in the source paper ran as follows. Disease-linked TCR variants were identified with a new computational method built on a probabilistic model of VDJ rearrangement. TCRdb trimmed public reads at Q25 via fastp, called clones via MiXCR and kept in-frame beta chains. Each record represents a unique CDR3 protein, reported with the most common genes and DNA among its rows. The V and J calls here are based on TCRdb, not the publication. Here the sample has 50,000 to 60,000 distinct CDR3 sequences; less than 8.5% occur a single time. About 8.5% of the sample comes from the top ten. In its sample, this clonotype was seen many times. This clone's antigen is unknown. Base qualities were left out, and no much larger clone turns up one base away. CDR1 and CDR2, looked up from the germline V gene, are SGHRS and YFSETQ. The junction shows trimming of 4 bases on V and 4 bases on J, and the gene matches do not reach 10 bases of it. The cysteine opens and the phenylalanine closes a CDR3 of 16 amino acids. This entry keeps only the CDR3 DNA: 48 bases, framed from base 1.

The source is a female donor with ankylosing spondylitis or in good health (not recorded which). The chain uses TRBV5-1 and TRBJ2-3; 9 junctional bases match TRBD1. Input material: blood, either unsorted or a sorted T cell fraction (not recorded which). The DNA is TGCGCCAGCAGCGCATATCGGACAGGGGAGGCAGATACGCAGTATTTT. The encoded protein is CASSAYRTGEADTQYF.